One T cell receptor beta chain is described in this entry. A single record per CDR3 protein comes from TCRdb applying MiXCR to the 5' RACE reads. The repertoire consists of roughly 510,000 distinct CDR3 sequences, with 17% occurring once and the leading ten covering just over 8%. This sample was taken from a study of T-cell memory formation after mild COVID-19. Study information: TCR clusters were mostly confined to one donor each.

Germline CDR1 reads MGHRA; CDR2 reads YSYEKL. This CDR3 is 12 amino acids long. Trimming pared 5 bases from V and 6 bases from J, leaving 7 bases between. This receptor was identified in an adult woman who had mild COVID-19 (a few samples of this study predate the infection). Cell type and time point are not known. V is TRBV4-1 and J is TRBJ2-2; the D is unclear. Sequenced input: PBMCs or a T cell subset sorted from them (not recorded which). CDR3 in amino acids: CASSETAGELFF. The CDR3 bases are TGCGCCAGCAGCGAGACTGCCGGGGAGCTGTTTTTT.